A single sample gave rise to the 4 T cell receptor beta chains below, sequenced in a study of T cells in Graves' hyperthyroidism and ophthalmopathy. Amplification targeted TCR beta CDR3 regions from RNA transcripts. During a first-round RT-PCR of the TCR CDR3, the HTBI primer set was used. From the multiplex PCR reads, TCRdb called clonotypes with MiXCR, one entry per CDR3 protein. Altogether tens of thousands of distinct CDR3 sequences are present, under 65% being singletons, with the ten largest covering under 30%. What was sequenced was blood. These receptors originate from a woman aged 40-49 years with Graves' ophthalmopathy.

This clonotype was seen at least ten times. V and J are TRBV25-1 and TRBJ1-1; tentative D call: TRBD1 (5 bases). V was pared by 5 bases and J by 1 base, with 8 bases between. The germline V gene encodes CDR1 MGHDK and CDR2 SYGVNS. CDR3 length: 13 amino acids. The CDR3, as DNA: TGTGCCAGCAGTCTGGGGGAGAACACTGAAGCTTTCTTT. Its protein is CASSLGENTEAFF.

The chain links TRBV11-2 to TRBJ1-3; D possibly corresponds to TRBD1 (6 bases). There are 15 residues in the CDR3. Germline V gene lookup returns CDR1 SGHAT and CDR2 FQNNGV. Trimming stripped 0 bases from V and 3 bases from J, with 9 bases between. CDR3 nucleotides: TGTGCCAGCAGCTTAGACAGGGGTTATGGAAACACCATATATTTT. As protein: CASSLDRGYGNTIYF.

In this sample, this clonotype turned up a few times. As the CDR3 is not closed by the conserved phenylalanine or tryptophan, this likely results from a read error. The DNA is left out, because the CDR3 cannot be placed on it with certainty; the CDR3 is given as TCRdb lists it. V is TRBV5-4 and J is TRBJ2-7. The CDR3 is 8 residues long, ends included. Germline lookup yields CDR1 SGHNT and CDR2 YYREEE (reference sequence). The CDR3 loop reads CASSLNSQ.

Of note for this clonotype: No conserved phenylalanine or tryptophan is present at the end of the CDR3, so a read error is the likely explanation. No DNA is shown, since the ends of the CDR3 on it are uncertain; the CDR3 is the one TCRdb lists. The chain couples TRBV6-2 or TRBV6-3 to TRBJ2-7; TRBD2 is taken as the D call from the table, unchecked against the DNA. Per germline, CDR1 MNHEY and CDR2 SVGEGT. Ends included, the CDR3 has 9 residues. CDR3 sequence: CASTYPLAG.